The table lists the clone carrying this T cell receptor (beta chain) with a few counts. Per the study methods: Amplification of reference gene primers provided the estimated nucleated cell counts. Measured with immunoSEQ multiplex PCR; TCRdb has only the in-frame clones, and not every one. The D gene and trimming were derived from the DNA, and the V and J assignments and clone size from that table. The sample has some 250,000 clones, roughly 86% seen once. The data stem from a study of blood T cell repertoires in COVID-19. Study in general: Donors in the United States, Italy and Spain gave samples during acute or convalescent COVID-19. PBMCs, B-cell-depleted T cells, or T cells provided the cDNA or gDNA that made up the material.

This CDR3 has 14 amino acids. Trimming took 5 bases from V and 3 from J, leaving 11 bases between them. Germline V gene lookup returns CDR1 SGHTA and CDR2 FQGNSA. The sequence came from a woman in her twenties or thirties who had recovered from COVID-19. Sequencing used peripheral blood. The chain links TRBV7-2 to TRBJ1-5; no definite D call. CDR3 amino acids: CASSLGLNNQPQHF. DNA of the CDR3: TGTGCCAGCAGCCTAGGACTTAACAATCAGCCCCAGCATTTT.